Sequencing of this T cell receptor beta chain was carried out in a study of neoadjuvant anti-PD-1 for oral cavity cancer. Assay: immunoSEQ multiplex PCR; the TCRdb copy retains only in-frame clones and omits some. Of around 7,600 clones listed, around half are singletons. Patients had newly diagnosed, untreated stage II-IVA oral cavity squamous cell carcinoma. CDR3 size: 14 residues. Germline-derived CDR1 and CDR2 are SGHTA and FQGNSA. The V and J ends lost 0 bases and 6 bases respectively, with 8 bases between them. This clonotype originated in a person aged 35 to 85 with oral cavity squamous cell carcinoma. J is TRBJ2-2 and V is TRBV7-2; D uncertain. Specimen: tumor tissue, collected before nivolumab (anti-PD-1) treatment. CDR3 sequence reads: CASSLANLAGELFF. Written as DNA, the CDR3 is TGTGCCAGCAGCTTAGCGAATCTAGCCGGGGAGCTGTTTTTT.